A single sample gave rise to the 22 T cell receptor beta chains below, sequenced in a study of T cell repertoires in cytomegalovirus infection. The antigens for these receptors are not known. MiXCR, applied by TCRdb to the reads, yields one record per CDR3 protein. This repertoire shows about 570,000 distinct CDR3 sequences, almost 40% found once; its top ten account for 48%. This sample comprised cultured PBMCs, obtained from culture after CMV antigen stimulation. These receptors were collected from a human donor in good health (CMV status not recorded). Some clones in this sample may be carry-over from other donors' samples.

This CDR3 is CASKTGLSYNEQFF. The CDR3 DNA sequence: TGTGCCAGCAAAACAGGGTTGTCCTACAATGAGCAGTTCTTC. This chain connects TRBV12-3 or TRBV12-4 to TRBJ2-1; weak D call: TRBD1 (6 bases). The ends were cut back, 7 bases at V and 1 base at J, with 11 bases in the middle. The CDR3 spans 14 residues.

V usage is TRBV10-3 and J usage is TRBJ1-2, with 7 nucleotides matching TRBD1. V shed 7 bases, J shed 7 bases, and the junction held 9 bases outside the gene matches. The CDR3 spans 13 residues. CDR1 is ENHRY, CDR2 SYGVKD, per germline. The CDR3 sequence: CAITPGQRIGYTF. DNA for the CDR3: TGTGCCATCACTCCGGGACAGAGGATTGGCTACACCTTC.

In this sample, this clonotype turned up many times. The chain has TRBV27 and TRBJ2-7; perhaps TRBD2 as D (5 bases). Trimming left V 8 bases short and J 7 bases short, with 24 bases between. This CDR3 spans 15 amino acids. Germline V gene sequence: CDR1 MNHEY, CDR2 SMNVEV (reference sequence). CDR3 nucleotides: TGTGCCAGCGCCCCTCTCTATTCTCCCGAGGGAGAGCAGTACTTC. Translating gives CASAPLYSPEGEQYF.

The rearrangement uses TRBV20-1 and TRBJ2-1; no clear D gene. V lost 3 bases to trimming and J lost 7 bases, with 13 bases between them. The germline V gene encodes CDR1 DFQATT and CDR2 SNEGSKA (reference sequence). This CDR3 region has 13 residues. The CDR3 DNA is TGCAGTGCTAGCCGGACGACACATAATGAGCAGTTCTTC. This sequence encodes CSASRTTHNEQFF.

The DNA for the CDR3 is TGTGCCAGCGTTGGGGGCTATCAGCCCCAGCATTTT. It codes for CASVGGYQPQHF. This chain connects TRBV28 to TRBJ1-5, with D tentatively TRBD1 (6 bases). This CDR3 has 12 residues. V dropped 8 bases and J dropped 5 bases, with 10 bases sitting between them. The germline CDR1 and CDR2 sequences are MDHEN and SYDVKM.

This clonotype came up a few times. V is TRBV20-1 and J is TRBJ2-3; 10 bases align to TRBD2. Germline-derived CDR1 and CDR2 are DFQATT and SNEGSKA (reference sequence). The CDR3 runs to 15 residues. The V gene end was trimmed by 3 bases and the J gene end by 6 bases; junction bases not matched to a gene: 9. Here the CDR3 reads CSASSGGRTWDTQYF. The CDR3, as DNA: TGCAGTGCTAGTAGCGGGGGGAGGACGTGGGATACGCAGTATTTT.

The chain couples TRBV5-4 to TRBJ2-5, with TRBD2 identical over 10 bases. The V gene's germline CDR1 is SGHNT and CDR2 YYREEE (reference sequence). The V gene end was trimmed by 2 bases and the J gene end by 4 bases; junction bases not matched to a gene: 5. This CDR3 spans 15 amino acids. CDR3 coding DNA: TGTGCCAGCAGCTTTATAGCGGGAGGAGGAGAGACCCAGTACTTC. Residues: CASSFIAGGGETQYF.

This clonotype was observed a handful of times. Here the CDR3 reads CASSRSSGDNEQFF. CDR3 bases: TGTGCCAGCAGTAGGTCTAGCGGGGACAATGAGCAGTTCTTC. The chain has TRBV6-6 and TRBJ2-1; TRBD2 matches 9 bases. Germline V gene sequence: CDR1 MNHNY, CDR2 SVGAGI (reference sequence). This CDR3 region has 14 residues. With 5 bases clipped from V and 5 bases from J, the junction kept 4 bases outside the gene matches.

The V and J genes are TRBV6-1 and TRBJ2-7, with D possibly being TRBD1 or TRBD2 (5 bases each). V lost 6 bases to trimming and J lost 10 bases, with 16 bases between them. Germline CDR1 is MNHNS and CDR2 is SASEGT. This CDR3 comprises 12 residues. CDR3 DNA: TGTGCCAGCAGCCCCGGGACCACACCTCAGTACTTC. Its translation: CASSPGTTPQYF.

As DNA, the CDR3 is TGTGCCAGCAGTTCGACAGGTCCGTATTCACCCCTCCACTTT. It yields the protein CASSSTGPYSPLHF. This chain links TRBV6-8 with TRBJ1-6; TRBD1 is a possible D gene (6 bases). The CDR3 runs 14 residues. In germline, CDR1 is MNHGY, CDR2 SAAAGT. Trimming left V 4 bases short and J 8 bases short, with 12 bases between.

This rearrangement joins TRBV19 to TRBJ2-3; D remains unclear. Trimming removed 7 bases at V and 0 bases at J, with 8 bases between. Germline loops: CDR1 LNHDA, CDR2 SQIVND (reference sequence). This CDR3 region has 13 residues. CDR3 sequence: CASKDASTDTQYF. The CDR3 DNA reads TGTGCCAGTAAAGATGCTAGCACAGATACGCAGTATTTT.

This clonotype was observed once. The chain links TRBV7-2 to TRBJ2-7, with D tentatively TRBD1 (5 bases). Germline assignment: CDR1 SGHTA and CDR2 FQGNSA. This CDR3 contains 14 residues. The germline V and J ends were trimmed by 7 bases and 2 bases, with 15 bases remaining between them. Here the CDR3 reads CASKRRGSAYEQYF. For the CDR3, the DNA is TGTGCCAGCAAGCGTAGGGGATCGGCCTACGAGCAGTACTTC. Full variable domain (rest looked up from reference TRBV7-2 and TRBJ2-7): GAGVSQSPSNKVTEKGKDVELRCDPISGHTALYWYRQSLGQGLEFLIYFQGNSAPDKSGLPSDRFSAERTGGSVSTLTIQRTQQEDSAVYLCASKRRGSAYEQYFGPGTRLTVT.

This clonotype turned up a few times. CDR3 sequence (DNA): TGTGCCACCAGCAGAGAAAGATCAGAGAACTATGGCTACACCTTC. Protein: CATSRERSENYGYTF. The V call is TRBV15, the J call TRBJ1-2; D uncertain. Trimming shortened V by 0 bases and J by 2 bases, and 10 bases separated the two germline ends. Germline CDR1 is LNHNV and CDR2 is YYDKDF (reference sequence). There are 15 residues in the CDR3. The entire variable domain, with the rest obtained from reference TRBV15 and TRBJ1-2, is as follows: DAMVIQNPRYQVTQFGKPVTLSCSQTLNHNVMYWYQQKSSQAPKLLFHYYDKDFNNEADTPDNFQSRRPNTSFCFLDIRSPGLGDTAMYLCATSRERSENYGYTFGSGTRLTVV.

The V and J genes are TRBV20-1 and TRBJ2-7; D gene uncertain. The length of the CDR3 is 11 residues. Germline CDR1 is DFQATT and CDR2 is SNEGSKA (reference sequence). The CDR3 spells CSAPQVREQYF. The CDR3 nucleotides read TGCAGCGCCCCTCAAGTACGAGAACAGTACTTC.

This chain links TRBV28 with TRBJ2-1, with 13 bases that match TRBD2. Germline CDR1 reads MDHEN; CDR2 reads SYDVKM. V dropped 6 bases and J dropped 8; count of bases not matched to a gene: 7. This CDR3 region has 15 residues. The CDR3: CASRLAGGPFYEQFF. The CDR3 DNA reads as TGTGCCAGCAGACTAGCGGGGGGGCCTTTTTATGAGCAGTTCTTC.

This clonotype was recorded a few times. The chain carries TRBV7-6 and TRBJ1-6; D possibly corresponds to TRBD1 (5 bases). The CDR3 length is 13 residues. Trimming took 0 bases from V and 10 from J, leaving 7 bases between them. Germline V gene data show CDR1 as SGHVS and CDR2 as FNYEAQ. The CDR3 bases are TGTGCCAGCAGCTTAGCGCGGGGGTCACCCCTCCACTTT. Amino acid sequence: CASSLARGSPLHF. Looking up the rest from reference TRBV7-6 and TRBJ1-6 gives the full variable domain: GAGVSQSPRYKVTKRGQDVALRCDPISGHVSLYWYRQALGQGPEFLTYFNYEAQQDKSGLPNDRFSAERPEGSISTLTIQRTEQRDSAMYRCASSLARGSPLHFGNGTRLTVT.

For the CDR3, the DNA is TGCAGTCACTCCAGGGGCTACGAGCAGTACTTC. Translating it yields CSHSRGYEQYF. The chain carries TRBV20-1 and TRBJ2-7, with D perhaps TRBD1 (6 bases). V was cut by 8 bases and J by 3 bases, with 11 bases left in between. CDR1 and CDR2 (germline): DFQATT, SNEGSKA (reference sequence). The CDR3 length is 11 residues.

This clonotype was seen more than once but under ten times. For the CDR3, the DNA is TGTGCCAGCACCCTCGACAGTTACAATGAGCAGTTCTTC. This sequence encodes CASTLDSYNEQFF. The J gene is TRBJ2-1, the V gene TRBV6-1, with a tentative D call TRBD1 (5 bases). The CDR3 consists of 13 residues. Germline V gene lookup returns CDR1 MNHNS and CDR2 SASEGT. V lost 7 bases to trimming and J lost 4 bases, with 11 bases between them.

CDR3 sequence (DNA): TGCAGTGCTAGTCCGGGAGCACCCTACAATGAGCAGTTCTTC. Translated: CSASPGAPYNEQFF. The rearrangement uses TRBV20-1 and TRBJ2-1, with D perhaps TRBD2 (6 bases). V gave up 3 bases and J gave up 2 bases, with 11 bases separating them. Germline V gene lookup returns CDR1 DFQATT and CDR2 SNEGSKA (reference sequence). The CDR3 runs to 14 residues.

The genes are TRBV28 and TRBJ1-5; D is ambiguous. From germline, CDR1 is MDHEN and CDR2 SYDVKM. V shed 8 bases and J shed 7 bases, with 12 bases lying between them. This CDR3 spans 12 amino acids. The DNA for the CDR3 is TGTGCCAGCGGCCGGGAGGGCCAGCCCCAGCATTTT. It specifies CASGREGQPQHF.

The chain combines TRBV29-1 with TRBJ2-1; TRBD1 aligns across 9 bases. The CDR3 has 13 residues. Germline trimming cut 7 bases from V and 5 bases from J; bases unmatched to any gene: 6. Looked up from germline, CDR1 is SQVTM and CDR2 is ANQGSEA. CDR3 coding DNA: TGCAGCGGGATGGGACAGGGCGACAATGAGCAGTTCTTC. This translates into CSGMGQGDNEQFF.

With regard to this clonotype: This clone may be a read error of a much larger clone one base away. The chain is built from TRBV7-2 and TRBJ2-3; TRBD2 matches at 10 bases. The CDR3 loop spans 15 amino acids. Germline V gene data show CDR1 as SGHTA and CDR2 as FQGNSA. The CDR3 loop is CASNLVSGGQDTQYF. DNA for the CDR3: TGTGCCAGCAACTTAGTTAGCGGGGGGCAAGATACGCAGTATTTT.